This T cell receptor (beta chain) emerged from a study of blood T cell repertoires in COVID-19. Turning to the study itself: T cells, B-cell-depleted T cells, or PBMCs provided the cDNA or gDNA that served as material.

The germline V gene encodes CDR1 MNHEY and CDR2 SVGAGI. This CDR3 has 14 residues. Trimming removed 2 bases from V and 6 bases from J; junction bases left unmatched: 6. Assay: immunoSEQ multiplex PCR; the TCRdb copy retains only in-frame clones and omits some. The data show some 87,000 clones, roughly 76% seen once. The specimen sequenced was peripheral blood. V and J are TRBV6-5 and TRBJ1-2; TRBD1 matches 7 bases. The receptor was derived from an elderly woman with active or convalescent COVID-19. The CDR3 spells CASSYLTGEDGYTF. DNA for the CDR3: TGTGCCAGCAGTTACCTAACAGGGGAGGATGGCTACACCTTC.